A selection of T cell receptor beta chains follows, all from one sample in a study of CD8 T cells in ankylosing spondylitis. TCRdb used MiXCR to reprocess the 5' RACE reads, holding one entry per CDR3 protein. Of around 300,000 distinct CDR3 sequences listed, less than 25% are singletons. Sequenced material: blood, either unsorted or a sorted T cell fraction (not recorded which). Source of these receptors: a female donor with ankylosing spondylitis or in good health (not recorded which). CDR3s include the opening cysteine and the closing phenylalanine or tryptophan. D genes are given only for firm matches. Part of the rows lack a size; the others show once, few, many or a class for expanded clones.

D,length,V,J,size,CDR3,DNA
NA,14,TRBV20-1,TRBJ2-7,NA,CSARSRDIYNEQYF,TGCAGTGCCAGAAGCCGGGACATTTATAACGAGCAGTACTTC
NA,15,TRBV7-8,TRBJ2-7,NA,CASSLRPFGENEQYF,TGTGCCAGCAGCTTACGGCCCTTCGGGGAGAACGAGCAGTACTTC
NA,14,TRBV7-9,TRBJ1-2,NA,CASSPGPRIYGYTF,TGTGCCAGCAGCCCAGGACCGAGAATCTATGGCTACACCTTC
NA,16,TRBV30,TRBJ1-6,NA,CAWSAERQVYNSPLHF,TGTGCCTGGAGTGCAGAGCGACAGGTTTATAATTCACCCCTCCACTTT
NA,17,TRBV12-3/TRBV12-4,TRBJ2-7,NA,CASSLGVSGPSSYEQYF,TGTGCCAGCAGTTTGGGGGTGAGCGGGCCTAGCTCCTACGAGCAGTACTTC
TRBD1,18,TRBV18,TRBJ1-1,NA,CASSPLGTELDENTEAFF,TGTGCCAGCTCACCATTGGGGACAGAACTCGACGAGAACACTGAAGCTTTCTTT
NA,12,TRBV7-6,TRBJ1-2,NA,CASSLGPGGYTF,TGTGCCAGCAGCTTAGGTCCCGGTGGCTACACCTTC
TRBD2,16,TRBV12-3/TRBV12-4,TRBJ2-1,NA,CASSPRGGWGANEQFF,TGTGCCAGCAGTCCAAGGGGAGGGTGGGGTGCAAATGAGCAGTTCTTC
NA,14,TRBV5-5,TRBJ1-5,NA,CASSLATDNQPQHF,TGTGCCAGCAGCTTGGCGACAGACAATCAGCCCCAGCATTTT
NA,14,TRBV6-2/TRBV6-3,TRBJ2-7,many,CASSPAGNAYEQYF,TGTGCCAGCAGTCCCGCGGGCAACGCCTACGAGCAGTACTTC
TRBD1,14,TRBV12-3/TRBV12-4,TRBJ2-7,many,CASSDTGQLYEQYF,TGTGCCAGCAGTGACACGGGACAGCTCTACGAGCAGTACTTC
NA,16,TRBV25-1,TRBJ2-1,few,CASSRGGGSSYNEQFF,TGTGCCAGCAGTCGAGGAGGGGGGAGCTCCTACAATGAGCAGTTCTTC
TRBD2,15,TRBV20-1,TRBJ2-3,NA,CSARAIAGPTDTQYF,TGCAGTGCTAGAGCTATAGCGGGCCCCACAGATACGCAGTATTTT
NA,16,TRBV7-2,TRBJ2-5,NA,CASSLDKTPRGETQYF,TGTGCCAGCAGCCTAGACAAGACCCCCCGGGGAGAGACCCAGTACTTC
TRBD1,13,TRBV2,TRBJ1-5,few,CASDLTGGGPQHF,TGTGCCAGCGATTTGACAGGGGGAGGGCCCCAGCATTTT
NA,13,TRBV29-1,TRBJ2-2,many,CSVGQENTGELFF,TGCAGCGTTGGGCAGGAGAACACCGGGGAGCTGTTTTTT
NA,13,TRBV5-1,TRBJ2-5,few,CASSFGPPETQYF,TGCGCCAGCAGCTTTGGACCCCCAGAGACCCAGTACTTC
TRBD2,15,TRBV5-1,TRBJ2-1,NA,CASSLEAGLLNEQFF,TGCGCCAGCAGCTTGGAGGCGGGACTATTGAATGAGCAGTTCTTC
NA,15,TRBV7-2,TRBJ2-2,NA,CASSLTTRNTGELFF,TGTGCCAGCAGCTTAACGACAAGGAACACCGGGGAGCTGTTTTTT
NA,13,TRBV19,TRBJ1-5,few,CASSIRGDQPQHF,TGTGCCAGTAGTATTCGGGGGGATCAGCCCCAGCATTTT
TRBD2,16,TRBV7-2,TRBJ2-2,NA,CASSSYTGTRTGELFF,TGTGCCAGCAGCTCATACACCGGGACTAGGACCGGGGAGCTGTTTTTT
TRBD1,13,TRBV12-3/TRBV12-4,TRBJ2-7,few,CASSRQGVYEQYF,TGTGCCAGCAGTCGACAGGGGGTCTACGAGCAGTACTTC
NA,11,TRBV3-1,TRBJ1-1,once,CATSNGGEAFF,TGTGCCACCAGCAACGGGGGTGAAGCTTTCTTT
TRBD2,16,TRBV6-1,TRBJ2-1,few,CASTQPLAGPYNEQFF,TGTGCCAGCACCCAACCACTAGCGGGGCCCTACAATGAGCAGTTCTTC
TRBD2,16,TRBV9,TRBJ2-5,NA,CASSVGASGFQETQYF,TGTGCCAGCAGCGTAGGGGCTAGCGGGTTTCAAGAGACCCAGTACTTC
TRBD2,13,TRBV6-2/TRBV6-3,TRBJ2-7,NA,CASSSGRTYEQYF,TGTGCCAGCAGTAGCGGGAGGACCTACGAGCAGTACTTC
TRBD1,14,TRBV6-1,TRBJ2-7,few,CASSTTGGAYEQYF,TGTGCCAGCAGTACAACAGGGGGAGCATACGAGCAGTACTTC